The T cell receptor (beta chain) described here comes from a study of shared clonotypes between healthy human individuals (dated by TCRdb to 2019 to 2021). Background on the whole study: The cohort comprised a couple of women and a few men aged 18 to 49 years. Each donor's leukapheresis produced roughly between roughly 0.85 and 9.5 billion PBMCs. The study deeply sequenced blood TCR repertoires of five healthy adults to estimate repertoire size and the extent of clonotype sharing between individuals. For each donor, CD4 naive and CD4 memory were each given three plates, CD8 naive was given two plates, and CD8 memory was given one plate. To increase sequencing depth and limit assay-specific biases, TCR repertoire library preparation and sequencing were carried out by different laboratories using diverse techniques.

CD8 naive samples consisted of CD45RO-negative cells that were positively selected for CCR7, yielding a CD45RA+CCR7+ population without TemRA cells. Healthy HIV-negative adults with no recently reported acute infections or vaccinations were included as donors. Every donor was a Caucasian adult living in Nashville, Tennessee, USA. Blood was collected by leukapheresis, and PBMCs were isolated by Ficoll-Histopaque density gradient centrifugation and then cryopreserved in liquid nitrogen vapor phase. Analytical flow cytometry was used to check the purity and quantity of every magnetically sorted T cell population. Genomic DNA was isolated from each sorted fraction and quantified by UV absorbance on a Nanodrop 2000c. The full study reports these points: Estimated clonotype richness was generally larger for naive than for memory subsets. Incomplete sequencing was indicated by rarefaction of sorted-subset datasets, despite the large sequencing depth. Pairwise subsampling indicated that sequencing depth was expected to affect the degree of clonotype sharing among donors. Sampling was restricted to blood, and TCR repertoires in tissues likely differ from the TCR repertoires found in blood. Approximately 5% of naive CD4, 3% to 3.5% of naive CD8, 2.3% of memory CD4, and around 0.4% of memory CD8 clonotypes were shared across several donors. Compared with non-shared clonotypes, clonotypes shared by all four sorted-subset donors had higher generation probabilities. Because the study included a small number of donors, the genetic and exposure-history diversity represented was limited.

Based on the germline V gene, the CDR1 and CDR2 sequences are SGHVS and FQNEAQ. Trimming at the junction amounts to 5 bases on V and 8 bases on J, and the germline ends lie 15 bases apart. The cysteine opens and the phenylalanine closes a CDR3 of 13 amino acids. Only the CDR3 region is kept as DNA, spanning 39 bases read in frame from base 1. Comment on this clone: The antigen it recognizes is unknown. No clone much larger than this one lies a single base away; base qualities are absent.

TCR CDR3 regions were amplified from genomic DNA by multiplex PCR using the deep immunoSEQ assay. Extracted genomic DNA from each cell subset was spread evenly across all wells of several immunoSEQ 96-well plates, with each plate serving as a replicate. For sorted subsets, roughly 200 ng of genomic DNA, equivalent to 30,000 or so T cell genomes, went into each replicate PCR. The purified libraries were quantified using a Qubit 3.0 fluorometer, sized with a Bioanalyzer 2100, and then quantified again using the KAPA Library Quantification kit. Every immunoSEQ 96-well plate was sequenced on a dedicated single-read 150-cycle Illumina NextSeq 550 flow cell. In the paper's pipeline: Because the immunoSEQ output held only junctional sequences and lacked quality scores, the filtering could not match the filtering applied to full-length reads. To assign V/J genes and CDR3, sequences were annotated against IMGT germline references using PyIR, a Python wrapper for IgBLAST v1.9. Reads were removed for weak V/J assignments (E-value above 1e-6), missing CDR3, stop codons, out-of-frame junctions, or ambiguous translated residues. A V3J clonotype was defined by an identical inferred V gene, J gene, and CDR3 amino acid sequence. The percentage overlap between two repertoires was calculated by dividing the number of shared unique clonotypes by the size of the smaller repertoire. RTK rarefaction, the Chao1 estimator, and Recon v2.1 estimates of unobserved clonotypes were used to assess repertoire richness. Generation probabilities for all TCRbeta clonotypes obtained by the gDNA method from a handful of donors were computed using OLGA. Entries here come from immuneACCESS through TCRdb and include only in-frame sequences with V and J called. Some clones fail to appear in such tables; in the studies checked, an unresolved V gene covers under half of the shortfall, and the cause of the remainder is unknown. Clonal size and the V and J genes are those of that table, whereas D and trimming came from the DNA. The sample table records millions of clones; roughly 95% of these occur just once. The ten largest clonotypes hold roughly 1.1% of the sample.

The chain links TRBV7-8 with TRBJ1-2, with TRBD1 as a weak D call on 5 bases. The clonotype was recovered from a man between 18 and 29 years old in good health. Sequenced material: naive CD8+ T cells sorted from blood. The cell subset or site label here, explained by the study, means: CD45RA+CCR7+. In nucleotides, the sequence is TGTGCCAGCAGCCCAGACGGGGGACGCGGCTACACCTTC. Protein translation: CASSPDGGRGYTF.